This TCR beta chain is drawn from a study of blood T cells in healthy people across ages. Germline CDR1 and CDR2: SQVTM and ANQGSEA. The CDR3 sequence is 14 residues long. J lost 2 bases, V lost 4 bases, and 3 bases had no gene match. Ranging in age from roughly 6 to 90, the donors were healthy Caucasian individuals from Russia. Primers used in a second PCR of roughly 6 to 12 cycles were a sample-barcoded 5' primer and a J-beta primer mix. TCRdb analysed the 5' RACE reads with MiXCR anew, one entry per CDR3 protein. This sample has 1 million or so distinct CDR3 sequences, with 40% to 50% found just once.

This chain uses TRBV29-1 with TRBJ2-7; 12 bases are shared with TRBD2. The sequenced sample was blood. This clonotype was obtained from a woman aged 60 to 75 in good health. CDR3 protein: CSVGGLAGTYEQYF. The CDR3 nucleotides are TGCAGCGTTGGCGGACTAGCGGGGACCTACGAGCAGTACTTC.